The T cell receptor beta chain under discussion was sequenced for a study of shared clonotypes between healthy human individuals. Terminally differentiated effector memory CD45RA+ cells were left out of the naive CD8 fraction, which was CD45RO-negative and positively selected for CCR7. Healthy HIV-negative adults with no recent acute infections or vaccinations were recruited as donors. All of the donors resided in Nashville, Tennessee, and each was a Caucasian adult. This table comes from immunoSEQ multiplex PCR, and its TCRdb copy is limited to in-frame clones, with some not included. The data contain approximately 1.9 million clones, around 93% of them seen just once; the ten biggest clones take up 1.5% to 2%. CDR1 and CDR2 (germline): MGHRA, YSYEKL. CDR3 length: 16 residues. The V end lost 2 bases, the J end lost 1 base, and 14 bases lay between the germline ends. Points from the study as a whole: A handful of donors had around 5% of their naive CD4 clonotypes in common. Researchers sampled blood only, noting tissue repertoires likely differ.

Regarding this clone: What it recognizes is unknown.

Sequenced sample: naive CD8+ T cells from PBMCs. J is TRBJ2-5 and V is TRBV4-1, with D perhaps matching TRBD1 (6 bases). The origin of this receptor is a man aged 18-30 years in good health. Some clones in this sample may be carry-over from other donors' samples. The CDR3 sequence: CASSQRQGYPQETQYF. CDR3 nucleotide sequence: TGCGCCAGCAGCCAAAGGCAGGGGTACCCCCAAGAGACCCAGTACTTC.